This T cell receptor (beta chain) was captured in a study of blood T cell repertoires in COVID-19. TCRdb keeps only in-frame clones here, not all; method: immunoSEQ multiplex PCR. The data show approximately 240,000 clones, 80% to 90% seen once. The receptor comes from a woman between 50 and 59 years old in a cohort exposed to, infected with or recovered from COVID-19 (not recorded which). Specimen: PBMCs or T cells enriched from blood (not recorded which).

CDR3 residues: CASSPRQGGYEQYF. Here the CDR3 DNA reads TGTGCCAGCAGCCCACGACAGGGAGGCTACGAGCAGTACTTC. The rearrangement uses TRBV3-1 (or the pseudogene TRBV3-2) and TRBJ2-7; possibly TRBD1 for D (7 bases). V was cut by 4 bases and J by 3 bases, with 13 bases left in between. Germline V CDR1 and CDR2: LGHDT, YNNKEL (reference sequence). This CDR3 spans 14 amino acids.